Listed below are T cell receptor beta chains from one sample, sequenced in a study of Ad26.COV2.S vaccination and SARS-CoV-2 variants. Measured with immunoSEQ multiplex PCR; TCRdb has only the in-frame clones, and not every one. This sample yields roughly 380,000 clones, of which about 90% are seen a single time; roughly 3.9% belongs to the top ten. Here the sequenced sample was peripheral blood, taken after recovery from COVID-19. The receptors were sampled from a human donor who had recovered from COVID-19. Each CDR3 is given with its conserved first and last residue. The order of the fields is J gene, clone size, V gene, D gene, CDR3 DNA, CDR3 protein. The D gene is left open where the match is weak. Only part of the rows carry a size: once, few, many, or a class if the clone is expanded.

TRBJ1-2 | . | TRBV5-5 | . | TGTGCCAGCAGCCCCAGGGTTGAGTATGGCTACACCTTC | CASSPRVEYGYTF
TRBJ1-5 | few | TRBV7-9 | TRBD1 | TGTGCCAGCAGCCAAGGATGGGGACAGGGAAATCAGCCCCAGCATTTT | CASSQGWGQGNQPQHF
TRBJ1-4 | . | TRBV19 | . | TGTGCCAGTAGGAACCTAGGAAGGGGTAATGAAAAACTGTTTTTT | CASRNLGRGNEKLFF
TRBJ1-2 | . | TRBV10-3 | TRBD1 | TGTGCCATCAGTGGGGACAGGGGGCAGATGACGGGCTACACCTTC | CAISGDRGQMTGYTF
TRBJ2-7 | . | TRBV9 | . | TGTGCCAGCAGCGTCGGTAATACCTACGAGCAGTACTTC | CASSVGNTYEQYF
TRBJ1-6 | . | TRBV18 | . | TGTGCCAGCTCACCACCAGGGATTGGTATTGTTTCACCCCTCCACTTT | CASSPPGIGIVSPLHF
TRBJ2-4 | . | TRBV11-2 | . | TGTGCCAGCAGCTTAGAGCATTCCAAAAACATTCAGTACTTC | CASSLEHSKNIQYF
TRBJ2-5 | . | TRBV12-5 | . | TGTGCTAGTGGTTCCTCGGAGACCCAGTACTTC | CASGSSETQYF
TRBJ1-2 | . | TRBV4-3 | . | TGCGCCAGCAGCCAAGATATTTCTTTGAACTATGGCTACACCTTC | CASSQDISLNYGYTF
TRBJ1-5 | . | TRBV29-1 | TRBD1 | TGCAGCGTTGAAGCCTCAGGGGGCAGGGGTCAGCCCCAGCATTTT | CSVEASGGRGQPQHF
TRBJ2-1 | . | TRBV4-1 | . | TGCGCCAGCAGCCATGCGAGGGACTTTCCCATGAGCTCCTACAATGAGCAGTTCTTC | CASSHARDFPMSSYNEQFF
TRBJ1-2 | few | TRBV5-6 | . | TGTGCCAGCAGCACAGGGCTCTATGGCTACACCTTC | CASSTGLYGYTF
TRBJ1-5 | . | TRBV2 | . | TGTGCCAGCAGTGGGACAGCCGACCAGCATTTT | CASSGTADQHF
TRBJ2-3 | . | TRBV7-9 | TRBD2 | TGTGCCAGCAGCTTCATAGCGGGTCGCACAGATACGCAGTATTTT | CASSFIAGRTDTQYF
TRBJ2-5 | . | TRBV7-2 | TRBD2 | TGTGCCAGCAGCAAGACTAGCGGGGGCCAAAGGGAGACCCAGTACTTC | CASSKTSGGQRETQYF
TRBJ1-6 | . | TRBV25-1 | . | TGTGCCAGCAGTGCTATAGTGACTTCACCCCTCCACTTT | CASSAIVTSPLHF
TRBJ1-1 | . | TRBV6-6 | . | TGTGCCAGCAGTGGCACAAGGACTGAAGCTTTCTTT | CASSGTRTEAFF
TRBJ2-7 | . | TRBV27 | . | TGTGCCAGCAGTTCACACTACGAGCAGTACTTC | CASSSHYEQYF
TRBJ2-7 | . | TRBV4-3 | . | TGCGCCAGCAGCCAAGGATACGGGGACGAGCAGTACTTC | CASSQGYGDEQYF